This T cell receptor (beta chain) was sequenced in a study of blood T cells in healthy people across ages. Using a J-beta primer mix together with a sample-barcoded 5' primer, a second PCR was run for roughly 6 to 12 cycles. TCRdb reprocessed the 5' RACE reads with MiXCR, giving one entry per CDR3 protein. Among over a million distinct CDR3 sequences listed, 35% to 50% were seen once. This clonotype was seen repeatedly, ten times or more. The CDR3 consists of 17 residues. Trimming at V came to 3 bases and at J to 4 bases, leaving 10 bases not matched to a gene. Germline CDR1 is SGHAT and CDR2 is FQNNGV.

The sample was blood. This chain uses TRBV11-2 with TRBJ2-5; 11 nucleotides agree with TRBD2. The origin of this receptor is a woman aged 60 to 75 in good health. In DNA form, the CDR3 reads TGTGCCAGCAGCTTGGACCTAACTAGCGGGAGATCAGAGACCCAGTACTTC. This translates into CASSLDLTSGRSETQYF. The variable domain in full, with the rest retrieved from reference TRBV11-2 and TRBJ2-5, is EAGVAQSPRYKIIEKRQSVAFWCNPISGHATLYWYQQILGQGPKLLIQFQNNGVVDDSQLPKDRFSAERLKGVDSTLKIQPAKLEDSAVYLCASSLDLTSGRSETQYFGPGTRLLVL.